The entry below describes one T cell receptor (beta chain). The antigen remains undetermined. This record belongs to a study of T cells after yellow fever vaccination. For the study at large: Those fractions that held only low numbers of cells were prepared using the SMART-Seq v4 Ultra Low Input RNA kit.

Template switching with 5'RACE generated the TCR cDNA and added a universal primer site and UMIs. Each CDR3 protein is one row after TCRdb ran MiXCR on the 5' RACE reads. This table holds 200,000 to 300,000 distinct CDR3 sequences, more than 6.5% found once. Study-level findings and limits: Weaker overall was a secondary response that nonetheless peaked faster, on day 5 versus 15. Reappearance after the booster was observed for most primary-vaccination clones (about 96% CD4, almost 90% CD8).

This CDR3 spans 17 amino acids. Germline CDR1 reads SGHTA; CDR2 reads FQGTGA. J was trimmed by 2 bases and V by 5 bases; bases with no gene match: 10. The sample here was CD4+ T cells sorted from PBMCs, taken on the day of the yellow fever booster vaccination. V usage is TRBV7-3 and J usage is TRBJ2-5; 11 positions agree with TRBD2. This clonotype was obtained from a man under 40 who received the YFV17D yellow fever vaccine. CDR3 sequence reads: CASSQNGLAGVQETQYF. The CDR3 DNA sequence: TGTGCCAGCAGCCAAAATGGACTAGCGGGCGTACAAGAGACCCAGTACTTC.